This T cell receptor (beta chain) was identified in a study of T cell repertoires in cytomegalovirus infection. Looking at the study overall: HLA-B-restricted CMV epitopes that are well studied were used alongside recently identified HLA-C-restricted ones. Public TCR beta signature analysis indicated the presence of both CMV infection and matching HLA type.

CDR3 length: 13 residues. Germline V gene data show CDR1 as MGHRA and CDR2 as YSYEKL. Trimming pared 6 bases from V and 5 bases from J, leaving 13 bases between. Concerning this clonotype itself: Antigen unknown.

Broader study findings: Cumulative frequency of public TCR beta families picked out carriers of CMV plus the relevant HLA.

A single record per CDR3 protein comes from TCRdb applying MiXCR to the reads. This table holds around 900,000 distinct CDR3 sequences, 31% found once. The material sequenced was cultured CD8+ T cells from PBMCs, taken from culture after CMV antigen stimulation. The receptor comes from a human donor in good health (CMV status not recorded). Some clones in this sample may be carry-over from other donors' samples. The rearrangement uses TRBV4-1 and TRBJ2-5, with no clear D. The DNA for the CDR3 is TGCGCCAGCAGGGAGACAAATTCCGAGACCCAGTACTTC. It yields the protein CASRETNSETQYF.